The sequence of this T cell receptor beta chain was determined in a study of identical twins. Study results and caveats: Rather than following the same donors, the conclusions depended on cross-sectional statistical analysis.

The CDR3 is 15 amino acids. V shed 3 bases and J 4 bases; nucleotides not matched to a gene: 6. Germline V gives CDR1 WSHSY, CDR2 SAAADI. TCRdb re-derived calls from the 5' RACE reads in MiXCR, one entry per CDR3 protein. The sample holds approximately 190,000 distinct CDR3 sequences; 15% are singletons and the top ten take 35% to 50%. To note about this clonotype: The antigen is unknown.

These data were likewise used in another study, on T cells expressing NK-cell markers. That source adds: These clonotypes, the leaders elsewhere, also led the CD3+CD56-NKG2C+ fraction in a handful of donors.

The chain recombines TRBV10-2 with TRBJ2-7; 10 positions agree with TRBD2. Sequenced input: CD8+ T cells sorted from blood. This clonotype was obtained from a woman younger than 30 in good health. Here the CDR3 DNA reads TGCGCCAGCAGTGACACTAGCGGGGCCTCTTACGAGCAGTACTTC. Protein sequence: CASSDTSGASYEQYF.